Following are 29 T cell receptor beta chains from one sample sequenced in a study of metastatic and nonmetastatic thyroid tumors. Through MiXCR, TCRdb re-clonotyped the PCR reads. The table has some 30,000 clones, 3.5% to 5% seen once. All patients were untreated before thyroid surgery. The material sequenced was blood. The receptors derive from a female donor with papillary thyroid cancer or a benign thyroid nodule (not recorded which). Some clones in this sample may be carry-over from other donors' samples.

In this sample, this clone turned up many times. The gene calls are TRBV2 and TRBJ2-3; 10 bases fit TRBD2. This CDR3 region has 16 residues. Germline loops: CDR1 SNHLY, CDR2 FYNNEI. The V gene end was trimmed by 2 bases and the J gene end by 4 bases; junction bases not matched to a gene: 6. The CDR3 reads CASSEFSGRLSDTQYF. CDR3 DNA: TGTGCCAGCAGTGAATTTAGCGGGAGGCTTTCAGATACGCAGTATTTT. Full variable domain (rest looked up from reference TRBV2 and TRBJ2-3): EPEVTQTPSHQVTQMGQEVILRCVPISNHLYFYWYRQILGQKVEFLVSFYNNEISEKSEIFDDQFSVERPDGSNFTLKIRSTKLEDSAMYFCASSEFSGRLSDTQYFGPGTRLTVL.

This clone came up many times. The V and J genes are TRBV3-1 and TRBJ2-3; unclear D gene. Germline values: CDR1 LGHDT, CDR2 YNNKEL (reference sequence). The CDR3 is made up of 13 amino acids. Trimming removed 1 base from V and 7 bases from J, with 9 bases in between. As DNA, the CDR3 is TGTGCCAGCAGCCAAGGGGTGGAAAATACGCAGTATTTT. Protein: CASSQGVENTQYF.

This rearrangement joins TRBV9 to TRBJ1-2; the D gene is possibly TRBD1 (5 bases). The CDR3 is made up of 14 amino acids. Germline-derived CDR1 and CDR2 are SGDLS and YYNGEE. V was pared by 1 base and J by 5 bases, with 12 bases between. The CDR3 region is CASSVTQAGYGYTF. CDR3 bases: TGTGCCAGCAGCGTAACACAGGCAGGGTATGGCTACACCTTC.

This clone was counted a few times. V is TRBV2 and J is TRBJ2-5, with no clear D. Trimming stripped 7 bases from V and 4 bases from J, with 7 bases between. Germline lookup yields CDR1 SNHLY and CDR2 FYNNEI. The CDR3 spans 11 residues. The CDR3 loop is CASTQGETQYF. The CDR3 DNA follows: TGTGCCAGCACCCAAGGAGAGACCCAGTACTTC.

This clone counts as medium-sized. In DNA form, the CDR3 reads TGTGCCAGCAGGGGGGGCGGACGAGCCTACGAGCAGTACTTC. Translation: CASRGGGRAYEQYF. J is TRBJ2-7 and V is TRBV28, with D possibly called TRBD1 or TRBD2 (6 bases each). V was pared by 6 bases and J by 2 bases, with 14 bases between. The CDR3 totals 14 residues. CDR1 and CDR2 (germline): MDHEN, SYDVKM.

The chain has TRBV6-1 and TRBJ1-6; D is unresolved. The germline V and J ends were trimmed by 6 bases and 7 bases, with 7 bases remaining between them. CDR3 length: 12 amino acids. Germline V lookup: CDR1 MNHNS, CDR2 SASEGT. The CDR3 reads CASSPPNSPLHF. The CDR3 coding sequence is TGTGCCAGCAGCCCCCCAAATTCACCCCTCCACTTT.

This clone was counted only a few times. The J gene is TRBJ2-2, the V gene TRBV24-1; 9 bases map to TRBD1. CDR1 and CDR2 from the germline V gene are KGHDR and SFDVKD. This CDR3 region has 16 residues. After removal of 3 bases from V and 4 bases from J, the junction contained 5 bases not matched to a gene. The CDR3 here is CATSDPGQGSTGELFF. The CDR3 nucleotides are TGTGCCACCAGTGATCCGGGACAGGGAAGCACCGGGGAGCTGTTTTTT.

This clone has just a few counts. The V call is TRBV7-3, the J call TRBJ2-6; D call uncertain. The CDR3 totals 16 residues. Trimming cost V 2 bases and J 2 bases, with 10 bases left between them. The germline V gene has CDR1 SGHTA and CDR2 FQGTGA. DNA of the CDR3: TGTGCCAGCAGCTTACTCGGTAGTGCTGGGGCCAACGTCCTGACTTTC. It translates to CASSLLGSAGANVLTF.

V is TRBV6-4 and J is TRBJ2-2; 10 nucleotides agree with TRBD2. Looked up from germline, CDR1 is MRHNA and CDR2 is SNTAGT. The V and J ends lost 4 bases and 4 bases, in that order; junction bases with no gene match: 0. The CDR3 loop spans 14 amino acids. CDR3 bases: TGTGCCAGCAGTGCTAGCGGGAGCACCGGGGAGCTGTTTTTT. Translating gives CASSASGSTGELFF.

V and J are TRBV20-1 and TRBJ2-7; TRBD2 aligns across 7 bases. Trimming removed 0 bases from V and 4 bases from J; junction bases left unmatched: 0. Germline assignment: CDR1 DFQATT and CDR2 SNEGSKA (reference sequence). The CDR3 loop spans 12 amino acids. This CDR3 is CSAREREYEQYF. CDR3 in DNA: TGCAGTGCTAGAGAGCGGGAGTACGAGCAGTACTTC.

This clone was found a few times. The chain is built from TRBV13 and TRBJ2-3; the match to TRBD2 covers 11 bases. The CDR3 length is 16 residues. V gave up 4 bases and J gave up 4 bases; unmatched junction bases: 7. CDR1 is PRHDT, CDR2 FYEKMQ, per germline (reference sequence). The CDR3 sequence: CASSSLTSGKSDTQYF. In DNA, the CDR3 is TGTGCCAGCAGCTCCCTGACTAGCGGGAAGTCAGATACGCAGTATTTT.

The V and J genes are TRBV11-2 and TRBJ2-1; no reliable D call. The CDR3 contains 15 residues. V was shortened by 1 base and J by 5 bases, with 12 bases between the two germline ends. Germline loops: CDR1 SGHAT, CDR2 FQNNGV. DNA of the CDR3: TGTGCCAGCAGCTTAGCCGGACCCCTCGACAATGAGCAGTTCTTC. The encoded protein is CASSLAGPLDNEQFF.

This sequence joins TRBV6-1 and TRBJ1-6; the D is unclear. Germline V lookup: CDR1 MNHNS, CDR2 SASEGT. The CDR3 extends over 13 amino acids. The V end was cut by 0 bases, the J end by 8 bases, with 5 bases between. DNA for the CDR3: TGTGCCAGCAGTGAAGCTGAGCATTCACCCCTCCACTTT. It yields the protein CASSEAEHSPLHF.

This clone was seen more than once but under ten times. The germline gene is not matched at one end of the junction; a read error may be the cause. The gene calls are TRBV6-8 and TRBJ1-5, with D unclear. The CDR3 covers 13 residues. Germline V gene sequence: CDR1 MNHGY, CDR2 SAAAGT. The CDR3 loop reads CVSITDSNQPQHF. The CDR3 coding sequence is TGTGTCAGCATAACAGATAGCAATCAGCCCCAGCATTTT.

This clone has at least ten counts. The V and J genes are TRBV28 and TRBJ2-3; no clear D gene. The germline V and J ends were trimmed by 5 bases and 0 bases, with 6 bases remaining between them. The CDR3 consists of 13 residues. Germline V CDR1 and CDR2: MDHEN, SYDVKM. In DNA, the CDR3 is TGTGCCAGCAGTATGCCTAGCACAGATACGCAGTATTTT. It is translated as CASSMPSTDTQYF.

This clone showed up many times. V usage is TRBV3-1 and J usage is TRBJ2-7, with D possibly being TRBD1 or TRBD2 (7 bases each). The CDR3 is made up of 14 amino acids. Germline values: CDR1 LGHDT, CDR2 YNNKEL (reference sequence). V was shortened by 4 bases and J by 3 bases, with 13 bases between the two germline ends. CDR3 nucleotide sequence: TGTGCCAGCAGCCCACAGGGGAGGGACTACGAGCAGTACTTC. It encodes CASSPQGRDYEQYF.

This clone was observed at least ten times. Being one base from a much bigger clone, this may be a read error. Additional DNA sequences in this sample encode the identical CDR3. CDR3 nucleotide sequence: TGTGCCAGTAGTATGCTGGATCAGCCCCAGCATTTT. Its protein is CASSMLDQPQHF. The rearrangement links TRBV19 to TRBJ1-5; D call uncertain. The CDR3 contains 12 residues. Germline CDR1 reads LNHDA; CDR2 reads SQIVND (reference sequence). Trimming shortened V by 3 bases and J by 5 bases, and 5 bases separated the two germline ends.

This clone is labeled medium-sized (0.01 to 0.1%). The chain is built from TRBV6-1 and TRBJ1-2; D remains unclear. The CDR3 runs to 14 residues. V lost 5 bases, J lost 4 bases, and 14 bases lay in between. The germline gives CDR1 MNHNS, CDR2 SASEGT. In nucleotides, the CDR3 is TGTGCCAGCAGTTATAGAGGCGGACTCTATGGCTACACCTTC. Amino acids: CASSYRGGLYGYTF.

This sequence joins TRBV7-3 and TRBJ1-6; 9 bases are shared with TRBD1. Germline V CDR1 and CDR2: SGHTA, FQGTGA. V trimming: 2 bases; J trimming: 8 bases; junction bases outside the gene matches: 4. This CDR3 comprises 15 residues. For the CDR3, the DNA is TGTGCCAGCAGCTTAGTACGGACAGGGGATTCACCCCTCCACTTT. Its protein is CASSLVRTGDSPLHF.

By proportion, this clone is medium-sized (0.01 to 0.1%). The chain recombines TRBV6-1 with TRBJ1-3, with 9 nucleotides matching TRBD1. V lost 6 bases and J lost 7; bases outside the gene matches: 7. The CDR3 totals 14 residues. Per germline, CDR1 MNHNS and CDR2 SASEGT. The CDR3 is CASRPDRGWNTIYF. The DNA for the CDR3 is TGTGCCAGCAGGCCGGACAGGGGATGGAACACCATATATTTT.

This clone was counted ten times or more. The V and J genes are TRBV28 and TRBJ1-4; 7 bases map to TRBD1. The ends lost 6 bases at V and 4 bases at J; junction bases unmatched: 11. The germline V gene encodes CDR1 MDHEN and CDR2 SYDVKM. The CDR3 is 16 amino acids. The CDR3 is CASRTIPGQYNEKLFF. The CDR3 region has the DNA TGTGCCAGCAGGACCATACCGGGACAGTATAATGAAAAACTGTTTTTT. Variable domain in full (rest from reference TRBV28 and TRBJ1-4): DVKVTQSSRYLVKRTGEKVFLECVQDMDHENMFWYRQDPGLGLRLIYFSYDVKMKEKGDIPEGYSVSREKKERFSLILESASTNQTSMYLCASRTIPGQYNEKLFFGSGTQLSVL.

This chain links TRBV6-1 with TRBJ2-7; D ambiguous. CDR3 length equals 16 residues. CDR1 MNHNS and CDR2 SASEGT come from the germline V gene. Trimming removed 6 bases at V and 0 bases at J, with 18 bases between. CDR3 in DNA: TGTGCCAGCAGACTCTTTGTTGCAGCGAGCTCCTACGAGCAGTACTTC. Translating it yields CASRLFVAASSYEQYF.

This clone showed up just a few times. Mismatch with germline at one junction end may stem from a read error. The V and J genes are TRBV27 and TRBJ2-3; D not resolved. Germline lookup yields CDR1 MNHEY and CDR2 SMNVEV (reference sequence). The CDR3 runs to 15 residues. CDR3 DNA: TGTGCCAGCAGTTTATCAGGCGGATACACATATACGCAGTATTTT. This gives the protein CASSLSGGYTYTQYF.

This clone has a count of ten or more. This rearrangement joins TRBV25-1 to TRBJ2-1, with 9 bases matching TRBD2. Trimming removed 2 bases from V and 2 bases from J; junction bases left unmatched: 13. The CDR3 spans 19 residues. Germline V gene lookup returns CDR1 MGHDK and CDR2 SYGVNS. This chain's CDR3 is CASSEGRLAGRGAYNEQFF. The DNA of the CDR3 is TGTGCCAGCAGTGAAGGGCGCCTAGCGGGAAGAGGGGCCTACAATGAGCAGTTCTTC.

In its sample, this clone ranks as medium-sized. The chain employs TRBV28 and TRBJ1-5; D is undetermined. Trimming took off 7 bases at V and 6 bases at J, with 10 bases between the two ends. This CDR3 spans 12 amino acids. Germline V gene lookup returns CDR1 MDHEN and CDR2 SYDVKM. CDR3 sequence: CASNLEGQPQHF. In DNA form, the CDR3 reads TGTGCCAGCAACCTCGAGGGTCAGCCCCAGCATTTT.

Only a few counts were recorded for this clone. The rearrangement uses TRBV20-1 and TRBJ2-3; tentative D call: TRBD2 (6 bases). V was pared by 7 bases and J by 3 bases, with 17 bases between. The CDR3 is made up of 14 amino acids. Germline CDR1 and CDR2: DFQATT and SNEGSKA (reference sequence). CDR3: CSVEGPMKTDTQYF. CDR3 bases: TGCAGTGTGGAGGGCCCGATGAAAACAGATACGCAGTATTTT.

The chain joins TRBV6-1 to TRBJ2-7; 9 bases fit TRBD1. V lost 1 base, J lost 2 bases, and 3 bases stayed unmatched. Per the germline V gene, CDR1 is MNHNS and CDR2 is SASEGT. CDR3 length: 15 amino acids. CDR3 region: CASSEEGQGAYEQYF. The CDR3 coding sequence is TGTGCCAGCAGTGAAGAGGGACAGGGAGCCTACGAGCAGTACTTC.

This clone was seen more than once but under ten times. The chain employs TRBV28 and TRBJ2-7, with TRBD1 as a possible D gene (6 bases). V was shortened by 7 bases and J by 4 bases, with 14 bases between the two germline ends. Germline values: CDR1 MDHEN, CDR2 SYDVKM. The CDR3 sequence is 13 residues long. The CDR3 bases are TGTGCCAGCAAAGGGGACAACCAATACGAGCAGTACTTC. The encoded protein is CASKGDNQYEQYF.

This clone was detected many times. V is TRBV7-9 and J is TRBJ1-5; no definite D call. Germline lookup yields CDR1 SEHNR and CDR2 FQNEAQ (reference sequence). This CDR3 spans 12 amino acids. Trimming removed 5 bases from V and 4 bases from J, with 6 bases in between. CDR3 sequence (DNA): TGTGCCAGCAGCCAACAGAATCAGCCCCAGCATTTT. Translated, it gives CASSQQNQPQHF.